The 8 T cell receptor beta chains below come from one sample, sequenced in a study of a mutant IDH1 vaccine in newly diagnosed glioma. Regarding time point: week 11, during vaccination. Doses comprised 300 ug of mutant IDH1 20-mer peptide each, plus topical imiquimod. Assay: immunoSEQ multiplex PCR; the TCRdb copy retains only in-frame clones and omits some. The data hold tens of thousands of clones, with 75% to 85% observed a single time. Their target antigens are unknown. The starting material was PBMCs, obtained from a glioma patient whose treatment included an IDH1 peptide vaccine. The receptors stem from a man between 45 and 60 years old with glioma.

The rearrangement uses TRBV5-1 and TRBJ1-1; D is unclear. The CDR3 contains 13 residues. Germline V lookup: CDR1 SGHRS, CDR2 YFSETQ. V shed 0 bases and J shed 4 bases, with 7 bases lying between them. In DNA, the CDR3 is TGCGCCAGCAGCTTGGGGGAGCGCACTGAAGCTTTCTTT. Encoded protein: CASSLGERTEAFF.

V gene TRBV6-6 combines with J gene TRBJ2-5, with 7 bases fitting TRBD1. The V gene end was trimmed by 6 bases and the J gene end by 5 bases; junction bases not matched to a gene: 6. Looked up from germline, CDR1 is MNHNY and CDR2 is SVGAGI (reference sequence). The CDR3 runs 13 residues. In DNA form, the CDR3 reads TGTGCCAGCAGCCCGACAGGGACGGAGACCCAGTACTTC. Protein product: CASSPTGTETQYF.

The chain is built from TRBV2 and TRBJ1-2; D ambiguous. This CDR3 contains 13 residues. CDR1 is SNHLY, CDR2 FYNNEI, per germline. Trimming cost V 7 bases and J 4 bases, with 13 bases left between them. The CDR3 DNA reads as TGTGCCAGCACGGCCAGCAATCTCTATGGCTACACCTTC. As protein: CASTASNLYGYTF. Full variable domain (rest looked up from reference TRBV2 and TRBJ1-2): EPEVTQTPSHQVTQMGQEVILRCVPISNHLYFYWYRQILGQKVEFLVSFYNNEISEKSEIFDDQFSVERPDGSNFTLKIRSTKLEDSAMYFCASTASNLYGYTFGSGTRLTVV.

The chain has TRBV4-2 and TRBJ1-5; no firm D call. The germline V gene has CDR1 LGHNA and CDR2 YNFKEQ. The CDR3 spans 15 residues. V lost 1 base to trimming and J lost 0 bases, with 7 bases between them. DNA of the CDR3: TGTGCCAGCAGCCAAGGAGGGTCTAGCAATCAGCCCCAGCATTTT. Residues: CASSQGGSSNQPQHF.

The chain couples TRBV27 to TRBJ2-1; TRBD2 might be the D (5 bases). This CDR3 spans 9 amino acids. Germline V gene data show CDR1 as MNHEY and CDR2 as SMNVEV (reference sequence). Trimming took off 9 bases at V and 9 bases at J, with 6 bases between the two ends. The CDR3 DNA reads TGTGCCAGTGGAGGTGAGCAGTTCTTC. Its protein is CASGGEQFF.

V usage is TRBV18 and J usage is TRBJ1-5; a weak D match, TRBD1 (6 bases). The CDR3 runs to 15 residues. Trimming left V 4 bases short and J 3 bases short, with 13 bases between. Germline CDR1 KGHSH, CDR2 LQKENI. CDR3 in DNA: TGTGCCAGCTCACAATCAGGGGCGTCCAATCAGCCCCAGCATTTT. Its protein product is CASSQSGASNQPQHF.

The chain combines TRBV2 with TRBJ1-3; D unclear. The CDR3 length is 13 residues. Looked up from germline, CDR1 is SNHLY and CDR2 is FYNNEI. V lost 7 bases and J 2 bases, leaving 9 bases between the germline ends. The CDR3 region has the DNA TGTGCCAGCACCGCCTCCCCTGGAAACACCATATATTTT. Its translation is CASTASPGNTIYF. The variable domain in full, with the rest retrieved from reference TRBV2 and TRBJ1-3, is EPEVTQTPSHQVTQMGQEVILRCVPISNHLYFYWYRQILGQKVEFLVSFYNNEISEKSEIFDDQFSVERPDGSNFTLKIRSTKLEDSAMYFCASTASPGNTIYFGEGSWLTVV.

The CDR3 loop is CSVESNGVGYTF. CDR3 nucleotide sequence: TGCAGCGTTGAATCTAACGGGGTAGGCTACACCTTC. This chain joins TRBV29-1 and TRBJ1-2; the D is unclear. Germline CDR1 and CDR2: SQVTM and ANQGSEA. Between the trimmed V and J ends, which lost 2 bases and 8 bases, there was a span of 12 bases. The CDR3 sequence is 12 residues long.